The sequence of this T cell receptor (beta chain) was determined in a study of T cells in localized non-small cell lung cancer. Overall study findings and caveats: Greater blood T cell density accompanied longer overall survival. Uninvolved neighboring lung showed the greatest T cell clonality, exceeding tumor. Adjacent lung was found to contain a median roughly 50 of the top 100 tumor clones. The tumor had only one region sequenced, so heterogeneity remains possible.

The repertoire was sequenced with immunoSEQ multiplex PCR; TCRdb's copy has only in-frame clones and lacks some. Seen here are about 31,000 clones, roughly 92% observed once, and the top ten hold around 0.77%. This CDR3 has 16 amino acids. The germline V and J ends were trimmed by 8 bases and 6 bases, with 20 bases remaining between them. The V gene's germline CDR1 is SGHTA and CDR2 FQGNSA. As for this clone: Its matching antigen is unknown.

The sample in question was peripheral blood, obtained before any cancer treatment. The chain uses TRBV7-2 and TRBJ1-6, with D possibly matching TRBD1 (5 bases). This clonotype originated in a woman aged 40 to 75 with stage I lung adenocarcinoma. CDR3 loop: CASLLSGGLGNSPLHF. The CDR3 DNA reads as TGTGCCAGCCTACTCTCGGGGGGATTGGGTAATTCACCCCTCCACTTT.